Reported below is one T cell receptor (beta chain). The method was immunoSEQ multiplex PCR; TCRdb's version includes in-frame clones alone and lacks a portion of them. Among some 70,000 clones listed, about nine tenths were seen once. The sample belongs to a study of OX40 agonist ivuxolimab in advanced cancers. Per germline, CDR1 LGHNA and CDR2 YNFKEQ. CDR3 length: 18 amino acids. The junction had 9 bases not matched to a gene; V was cut back by 0 bases and J by 7 bases. The chain employs TRBV4-2 and TRBJ2-2; 12 bases are shared with TRBD1. This sequence was found in an adult with an advanced solid tumor such as melanoma, head and neck, liver or kidney cancer. This specimen consisted of CD4+ or CD8+ T cells sorted from blood, obtained in a trial of the OX40 agonist ivuxolimab. CDR3 nucleotide sequence: TGTGCCAGCAGCCAAGACCCCCCGGGACAGGGGGCGAACGGGGAGCTGTTTTTT. It specifies CASSQDPPGQGANGELFF.